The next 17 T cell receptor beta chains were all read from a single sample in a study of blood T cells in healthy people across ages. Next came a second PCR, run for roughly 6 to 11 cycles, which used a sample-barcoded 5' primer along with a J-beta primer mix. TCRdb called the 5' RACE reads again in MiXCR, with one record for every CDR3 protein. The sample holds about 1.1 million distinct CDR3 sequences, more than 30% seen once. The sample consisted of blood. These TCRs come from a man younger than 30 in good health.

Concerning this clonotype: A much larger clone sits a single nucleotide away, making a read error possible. CDR3 sequence: CASSWVGGGNNEQFF. The CDR3 DNA reads TGCGCCAGCAGCTGGGTGGGCGGGGGGAACAATGAGCAGTTCTTC. The chain uses TRBV5-1 and TRBJ2-1, with 8 bases matching TRBD2. Germline V CDR1 and CDR2: SGHRS, YFSETQ. The CDR3 length is 15 residues. The J segment lost 5 bases and the V segment lost 3 bases, leaving 7 bases of the junction unmatched. The whole variable domain, remainder taken from reference TRBV5-1 and TRBJ2-1, is KAGVTQTPRYLIKTRGQQVTLSCSPISGHRSVSWYQQTPGQGLQFLFEYFSETQRNKGNFPGRFSGRQFSNSRSEMNVSTLELGDSALYLCASSWVGGGNNEQFFGPGTRLTVL.

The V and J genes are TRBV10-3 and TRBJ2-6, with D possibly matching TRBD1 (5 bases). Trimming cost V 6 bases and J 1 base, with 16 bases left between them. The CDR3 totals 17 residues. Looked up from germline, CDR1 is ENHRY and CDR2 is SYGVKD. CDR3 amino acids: CAIRMDTLESGANVLTF. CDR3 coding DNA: TGTGCCATCAGGATGGACACCCTTGAATCTGGGGCCAACGTCCTGACTTTC.

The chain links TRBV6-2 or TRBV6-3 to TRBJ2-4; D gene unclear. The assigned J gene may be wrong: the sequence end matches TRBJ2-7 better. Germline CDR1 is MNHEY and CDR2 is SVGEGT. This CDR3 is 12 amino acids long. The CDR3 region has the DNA TGTGCCAGCAGTTATAACAGCTACGAGCAGTACTTC. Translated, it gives CASSYNSYEQYF.

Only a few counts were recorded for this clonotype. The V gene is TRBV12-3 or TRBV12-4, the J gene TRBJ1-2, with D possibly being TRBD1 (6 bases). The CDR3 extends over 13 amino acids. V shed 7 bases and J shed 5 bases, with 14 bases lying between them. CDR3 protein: CASTLSGQYGYTF. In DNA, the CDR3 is TGTGCCAGCACCCTATCCGGACAGTATGGCTACACCTTC.

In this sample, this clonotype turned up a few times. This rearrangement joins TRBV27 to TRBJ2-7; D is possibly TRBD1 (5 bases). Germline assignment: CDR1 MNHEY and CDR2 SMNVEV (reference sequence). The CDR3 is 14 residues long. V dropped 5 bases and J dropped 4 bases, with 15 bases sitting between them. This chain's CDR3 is CASSGAGDIYEQYF. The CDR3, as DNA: TGTGCCAGCAGTGGGGCCGGTGACATTTACGAGCAGTACTTC.

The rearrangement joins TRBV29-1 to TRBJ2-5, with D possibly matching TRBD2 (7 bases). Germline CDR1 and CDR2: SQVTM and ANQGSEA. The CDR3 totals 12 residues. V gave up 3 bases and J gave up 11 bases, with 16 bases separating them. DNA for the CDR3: TGCAGCGTTGAGAAGGGGGGGCCTGAGCAGTACTTC. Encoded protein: CSVEKGGPEQYF.

CDR3 nucleotide sequence: TGCAGTGCTAGAAAGGGAAACTCGAACACTGAAGCTTTCTTT. Residues: CSARKGNSNTEAFF. The rearrangement uses TRBV20-1 and TRBJ1-1; no definite D call. V was cut by 2 bases and J by 1 base, with 11 bases left in between. The CDR3 covers 14 residues. Per germline, CDR1 DFQATT and CDR2 SNEGSKA (reference sequence).

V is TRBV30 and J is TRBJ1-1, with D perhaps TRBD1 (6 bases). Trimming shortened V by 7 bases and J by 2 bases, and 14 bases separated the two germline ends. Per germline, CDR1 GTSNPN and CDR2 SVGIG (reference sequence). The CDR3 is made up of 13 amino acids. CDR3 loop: CASKPGGNTEAFF. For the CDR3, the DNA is TGTGCCTCCAAACCCGGGGGCAACACTGAAGCTTTCTTT.

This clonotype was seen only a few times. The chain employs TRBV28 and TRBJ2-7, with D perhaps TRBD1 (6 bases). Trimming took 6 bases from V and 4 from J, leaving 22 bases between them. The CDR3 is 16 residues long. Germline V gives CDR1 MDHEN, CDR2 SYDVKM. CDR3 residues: CASSPTQGYLIYEQYF. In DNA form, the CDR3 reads TGTGCCAGCAGCCCTACGCAGGGGTATCTGATTTACGAGCAGTACTTC.

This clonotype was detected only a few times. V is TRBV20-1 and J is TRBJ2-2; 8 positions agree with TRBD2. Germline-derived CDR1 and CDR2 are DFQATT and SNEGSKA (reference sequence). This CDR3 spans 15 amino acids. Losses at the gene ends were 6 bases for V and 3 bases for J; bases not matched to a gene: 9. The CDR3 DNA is TGCAGTGCCCGATCGGGGGGGCAGGACACCGGGGAGCTGTTTTTT. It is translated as CSARSGGQDTGELFF.

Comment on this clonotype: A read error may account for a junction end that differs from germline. Here the CDR3 reads CANSSTGAYNRPQHF. The CDR3 DNA reads as TGTGCCAACAGCTCCACAGGGGCCTACAATCGGCCCCAGCATTTT. The V call is TRBV7-9, the J call TRBJ1-5; 7 positions match TRBD1. The CDR3 is made up of 15 amino acids. Germline CDR1 is SEHNR and CDR2 is FQNEAQ (reference sequence).

The CDR3 sequence is CSASQRGGGEQFF. The CDR3 DNA follows: TGCAGTGCTAGTCAGCGGGGGGGCGGTGAGCAGTTCTTC. J is TRBJ2-1 and V is TRBV20-1, with 10 bases fitting TRBD2. V shed 3 bases, J shed 9 bases, and the junction held 5 bases outside the gene matches. CDR3 length: 13 amino acids. Germline loops: CDR1 DFQATT, CDR2 SNEGSKA (reference sequence).

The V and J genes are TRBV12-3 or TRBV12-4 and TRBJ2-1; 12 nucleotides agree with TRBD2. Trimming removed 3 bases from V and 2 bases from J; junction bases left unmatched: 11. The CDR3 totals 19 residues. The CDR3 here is CASSFFLTSGGTPYNEQFF. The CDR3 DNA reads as TGTGCCAGCAGTTTCTTCCTTACTAGCGGGGGGACCCCCTACAATGAGCAGTTCTTC.

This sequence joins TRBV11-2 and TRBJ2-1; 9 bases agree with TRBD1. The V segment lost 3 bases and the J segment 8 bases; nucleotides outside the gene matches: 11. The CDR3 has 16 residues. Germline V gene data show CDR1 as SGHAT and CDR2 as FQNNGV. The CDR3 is CASSFSPGQGTDEQFF. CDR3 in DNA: TGTGCCAGCAGCTTCTCCCCGGGACAGGGTACAGATGAGCAGTTCTTC.

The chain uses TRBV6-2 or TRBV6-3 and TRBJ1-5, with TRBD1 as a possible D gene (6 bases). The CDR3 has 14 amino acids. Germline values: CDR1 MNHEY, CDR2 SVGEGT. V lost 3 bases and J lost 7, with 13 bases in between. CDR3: CASSYSRGGQPQHF. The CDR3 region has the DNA TGTGCCAGCAGTTATTCCCGAGGGGGACAGCCCCAGCATTTT.

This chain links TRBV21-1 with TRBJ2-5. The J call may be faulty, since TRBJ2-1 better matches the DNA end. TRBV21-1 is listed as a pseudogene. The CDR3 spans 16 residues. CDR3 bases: TGTGCCAGCAGCAAAGATGTTGCGATAGAGCAAGAGACCCAGTTCTTC. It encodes CASSKDVAIEQETQFF.

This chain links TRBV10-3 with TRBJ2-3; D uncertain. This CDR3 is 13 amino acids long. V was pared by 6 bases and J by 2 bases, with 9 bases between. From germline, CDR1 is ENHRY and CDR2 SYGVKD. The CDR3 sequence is CAISNYLTDTQYF. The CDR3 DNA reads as TGTGCCATCAGCAATTACCTCACAGATACGCAGTATTTT.